This is a list of T cell receptor beta chains from one sample in a study of OX40 agonist ivuxolimab in advanced cancers. The data were produced by immunoSEQ multiplex PCR, yet TCRdb's version contains in-frame clones alone and is incomplete. The table shows under 100,000 clones, with 80% to 95% occurring only once. Source: CD4+ or CD8+ T cells sorted from blood, taken in a trial of the OX40 agonist ivuxolimab. Receptor source: an adult with an advanced solid tumor such as melanoma, head and neck, liver or kidney cancer. Both conserved end residues are part of each CDR3. A D gene is named only where the DNA matches it firmly. Only part of the rows carry a size: once, few, many, or a class if the clone is expanded.

V gene,J gene,D gene,clone size,CDR3 protein,CDR3 DNA
TRBV9,TRBJ2-7,-,few,CASSGPPTYEQYF,TGTGCCAGCAGCGGGCCTCCCACCTACGAGCAGTACTTC
TRBV9,TRBJ1-1,TRBD1,-,CASGGTAENTEAFF,TGTGCCAGCGGTGGGACAGCAGAGAACACTGAAGCTTTCTTT
TRBV5-4,TRBJ2-7,-,-,CASSLRAGALYEQYF,TGTGCCAGCAGCTTGCGGGCGGGGGCGCTGTACGAGCAGTACTTC
TRBV11-2,TRBJ1-3,-,-,CASSLGAGSGNTIYF,TGTGCCAGCAGCTTAGGGGCAGGGTCTGGAAACACCATATATTTT
TRBV5-6,TRBJ1-5,-,-,CASSRGDQPQHF,TGTGCCAGCAGCCGAGGGGATCAGCCCCAGCATTTT
TRBV7-8,TRBJ1-1,TRBD1,-,CASSLLGQGFTEAFF,TGTGCCAGCAGCTTGTTAGGACAGGGGTTCACTGAAGCTTTCTTT
TRBV5-1,TRBJ2-3,-,-,CASSLITPTDTQYF,TGCGCCAGCAGCTTGATAACGCCGACGGATACGCAGTATTTT
TRBV18,TRBJ2-7,-,-,CASSPDPEPSYEQYF,TGTGCCAGCTCACCCGACCCAGAGCCTTCCTACGAGCAGTACTTC
TRBV5-1,TRBJ1-1,-,-,CASSLYPTEAFF,TGCGCCAGCAGCTTGTATCCCACTGAAGCTTTCTTT
TRBV2,TRBJ1-2,TRBD1,-,CASSGTGVPNYGYTF,TGTGCCAGCAGTGGGACAGGGGTGCCCAACTATGGCTACACCTTC
TRBV7-8,TRBJ1-4,TRBD1,-,CASSLDRTHEKLFF,TGTGCCAGCAGCTTGGACAGGACGCATGAAAAACTGTTTTTT
TRBV29-1,TRBJ2-2,-,once,CSVGRANTGELFF,TGCAGCGTTGGGAGAGCGAACACCGGGGAGCTGTTTTTT
TRBV7-8,TRBJ1-5,-,-,CASSDLLWGGAFLVSNQPQHF,TGTGCCAGCAGCGACCTCCTATGGGGAGGGGCGTTTTTGGTTAGCAATCAGCCCCAGCATTTT
TRBV27,TRBJ2-1,-,-,CASSLTRTAYNEQFF,TGTGCCAGCAGTCTCACCCGGACAGCCTACAATGAGCAGTTCTTC
TRBV11-3,TRBJ2-7,-,-,CASRGGPSYEQYF,TGTGCCAGCAGGGGGGGGCCCTCCTACGAGCAGTACTTC
TRBV7-6,TRBJ1-4,TRBD1,-,CASSIPDRGGEKLFF,TGTGCCAGCAGCATACCGGACAGGGGAGGTGAAAAACTGTTTTTT
TRBV5-1,TRBJ1-2,-,-,CASSSDTGYGYTF,TGCGCCAGCAGCTCGGACACGGGCTATGGCTACACCTTC
TRBV9,TRBJ1-2,TRBD1,-,CASSNRQGNYGYTF,TGTGCCAGCAGCAACAGACAGGGTAACTATGGCTACACCTTC
TRBV5-1,TRBJ1-5,-,once,CASSPYHGGDQPQHF,TGCGCCAGCAGCCCGTACCACGGGGGGGATCAGCCCCAGCATTTT
TRBV13,TRBJ2-7,TRBD1,-,CASSLGGQGYEQYF,TGTGCCAGCAGCTTAGGAGGACAGGGCTACGAGCAGTACTTC
TRBV7-6,TRBJ2-5,-,-,CASSSSEWSGETQYF,TGTGCCAGCAGCTCCTCGGAGTGGAGCGGAGAGACCCAGTACTTC
TRBV11-2,TRBJ1-4,-,-,CASSLDLGGLNEKLFF,TGTGCCAGCAGCTTAGATCTAGGGGGTCTTAATGAAAAACTGTTTTTT
TRBV12-5,TRBJ1-5,-,-,CASGLSGDNQPQHF,TGTGCTAGTGGTTTATCAGGGGATAATCAGCCCCAGCATTTT
TRBV27,TRBJ2-2,-,once,CASSLDGGTGELFF,TGTGCCAGCAGTTTAGACGGGGGCACCGGGGAGCTGTTTTTT
TRBV14,TRBJ1-2,-,-,CASSPGRYYGYTF,TGTGCCAGCAGCCCCGGACGGTACTATGGCTACACCTTC
TRBV5-6,TRBJ1-2,TRBD1,-,CASSLGRGSYGYTF,TGTGCCAGCAGCTTGGGCAGGGGGAGCTATGGCTACACCTTC
TRBV9,TRBJ1-2,TRBD1,-,CASSVGGDRGVSHYGYTF,TGTGCCAGCAGCGTCGGCGGGGACAGGGGGGTCTCCCACTATGGCTACACCTTC
TRBV7-2,TRBJ1-3,-,once,CASSQLGGLGNTIYF,TGTGCCAGCAGCCAACTAGGGGGGCTGGGAAACACCATATATTTT
TRBV27,TRBJ1-2,TRBD1,-,CASSLGTGQRYTF,TGTGCCAGCAGTTTGGGGACAGGTCAGAGGTACACCTTC
TRBV29-1,TRBJ2-5,-,-,CSVVPGGGETQYF,TGCAGCGTTGTGCCCGGGGGCGGCGAGACCCAGTACTTC
TRBV11-2,TRBJ2-7,TRBD1,-,CASSHTGGETYEQYF,TGTGCCAGCAGCCATACAGGGGGCGAAACCTACGAGCAGTACTTC
TRBV4-1,TRBJ1-2,-,-,CASMWGNGYTF,TGCGCCAGCATGTGGGGGAATGGCTACACCTTC
TRBV14,TRBJ1-2,-,-,CASSQDGEGTLGNYGYTF,TGTGCCAGCAGCCAAGATGGGGAGGGGACTTTGGGCAACTATGGCTACACCTTC
TRBV6-5,TRBJ1-2,-,-,CASGDRRHYGYTF,TGTGCCAGCGGCGACAGGCGTCACTATGGCTACACCTTC
TRBV7-9,TRBJ1-6,-,-,CASTQTSGVASYNSPLHF,TGTGCCAGCACCCAAACCTCTGGAGTAGCTTCCTATAATTCACCCCTCCACTTT
TRBV27,TRBJ2-7,-,-,CASSLSKGNSYEQYF,TGTGCCAGCAGTTTATCTAAAGGTAACTCCTACGAGCAGTACTTC
TRBV4-3,TRBJ2-7,-,-,CASSQGSGFYEQYF,TGCGCCAGCAGCCAAGGGAGTGGGTTCTACGAGCAGTACTTC
TRBV30,TRBJ2-7,-,-,CAWSVDSSSYEQYF,TGTGCCTGGAGTGTTGACAGTTCTTCCTACGAGCAGTACTTC
TRBV29-1,TRBJ2-7,TRBD1,-,CSARGGDRAYEQYF,TGCAGCGCCCGAGGGGGCGATAGAGCCTACGAGCAGTACTTC
TRBV9,TRBJ1-3,TRBD1,once,CASSDRDRGNTIYF,TGTGCCAGCAGCGATCGGGACAGAGGAAACACCATATATTTT
TRBV2,TRBJ1-3,-,once,CASREQGPGNTIYF,TGTGCCAGCAGAGAACAGGGACCCGGAAACACCATATATTTT
TRBV5-4,TRBJ2-3,-,-,CASSLAVTSTDTQYF,TGTGCCAGCAGCTTAGCAGTGACTAGCACAGATACGCAGTATTTT
TRBV7-2,TRBJ1-1,-,few,CASSLTPNTEAFF,TGTGCCAGCAGCTTAACACCGAACACTGAAGCTTTCTTT
TRBV11-2,TRBJ2-3,-,-,CASSLSPSSLSGDTQYF,TGTGCCAGCAGCTTATCCCCCTCAAGCCTCTCGGGAGATACGCAGTATTTT
TRBV7-6,TRBJ1-1,-,-,CASSLAWGVHTEAFF,TGTGCCAGCAGCTTAGCTTGGGGGGTTCACACTGAAGCTTTCTTT
TRBV7-9,TRBJ2-3,-,-,CASSSPGRDTQYF,TGTGCCAGCAGCTCCCCCGGGCGAGATACGCAGTATTTT
TRBV9,TRBJ1-5,-,-,CASSPSGNRNQPQHF,TGTGCCAGCAGCCCGTCGGGGAATCGCAATCAGCCCCAGCATTTT
TRBV27,TRBJ2-5,-,-,CASSYFGGQETQYF,TGTGCCAGCAGTTATTTTGGGGGGCAAGAGACCCAGTACTTC
TRBV2,TRBJ2-5,TRBD1,-,CASSEASGQGEETQYF,TGTGCCAGCAGTGAAGCATCGGGACAGGGGGAGGAGACCCAGTACTTC
TRBV7-9,TRBJ2-3,TRBD2,-,CASSPRLAGGQGDTQYF,TGTGCCAGCAGCCCCAGACTAGCGGGGGGCCAGGGAGATACGCAGTATTTT
TRBV11-2,TRBJ1-1,-,-,CASSLEPPTLMNTEAFF,TGTGCCAGCAGCTTAGAACCGCCCACCCTTATGAACACTGAAGCTTTCTTT